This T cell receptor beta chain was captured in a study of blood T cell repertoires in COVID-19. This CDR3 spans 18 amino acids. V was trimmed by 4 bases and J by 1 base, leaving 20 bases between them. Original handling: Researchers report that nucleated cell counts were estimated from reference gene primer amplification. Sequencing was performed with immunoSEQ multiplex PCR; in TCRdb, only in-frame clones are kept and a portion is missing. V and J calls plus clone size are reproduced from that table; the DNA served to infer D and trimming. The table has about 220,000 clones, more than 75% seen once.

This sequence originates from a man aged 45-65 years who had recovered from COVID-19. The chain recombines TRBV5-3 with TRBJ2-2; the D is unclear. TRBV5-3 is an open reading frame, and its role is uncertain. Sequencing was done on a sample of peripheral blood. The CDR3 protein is CARSQPNPGERNTGELFF. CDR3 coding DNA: TGTGCCAGAAGCCAGCCCAATCCCGGCGAGCGGAACACCGGGGAGCTGTTTTTT.